This TCR beta chain stems from a study of memory CD4+ T cells and cytomegalovirus serostatus. Study details: Of the healthy Belgian adults, nine or ten were CMV seropositive and approximately 25 seronegative.

Trimming left V 3 bases short and J 1 base short, with 7 bases between. Looked up from germline, CDR1 is LNHDA and CDR2 is SQIVND (reference sequence). The CDR3 totals 14 residues. The study, taken as a whole, reports: CMV serostatus prediction reached median AUC 0.95, or 0.91 with US-trained model.

TCRdb's table, derived via immunoSEQ multiplex PCR, lists solely in-frame clones and lacks some. The sample records under 80,000 clones, 60% to 80% being singletons. In regard to this clone: Its specificity is unknown.

Single viable CD3+CD4+CD8-CD45RO+ cells were sorted as the memory CD4+ T cells. Serostatus was set by detecting CMV pp150, pp28, p38, p52 IgG. This receptor was identified in an adult in good health and CMV-seropositive. The chain couples TRBV19 to TRBJ1-3; D not certain. Sequencing used memory CD4+ T cells from blood. CDR3 coding DNA: TGTGCCAGTAGTATCGGAACTTCTGGAAACACCATATATTTT. Encoded protein: CASSIGTSGNTIYF.